A single sample gave rise to the 21 T cell receptor beta chains below, sequenced in a study of T cell responses to AZD1222 COVID-19 vaccine. Profiled with immunoSEQ multiplex PCR; TCRdb holds only in-frame clones, not every one. Of approximately 150,000 clones listed, around 94% are singletons. Sequencing was performed on peripheral blood, taken on day 0 of AZD1222 vaccination. These receptors all stem from an adult in good health.

J is TRBJ2-5 and V is TRBV28; tentatively, D is TRBD2 (7 bases). This CDR3 spans 17 amino acids. Trimming removed 4 bases from V and 4 bases from J, with 22 bases in between. Germline V gene sequence: CDR1 MDHEN, CDR2 SYDVKM. The CDR3 spells CASSSIQKGGAGETQYF. The CDR3 nucleotides read TGTGCCAGCAGTTCTATACAAAAAGGGGGGGCTGGAGAGACCCAGTACTTC.

The J gene is TRBJ1-3, the V gene TRBV4-1; 10 bases are shared with TRBD1. This CDR3 is built from 17 residues. From germline, CDR1 is MGHRA and CDR2 YSYEKL. V was pared by 4 bases and J by 0 bases, with 6 bases of the junction left unmatched. CDR3 DNA: TGCGCCAGCAGCCTCCGACAGGGGGCGCCCTCTGGAAACACCATATATTTT. As protein: CASSLRQGAPSGNTIYF.

The rearrangement joins TRBV2 to TRBJ1-3; D unclear. Trimming took off 7 bases at V and 0 bases at J, with 16 bases between the two ends. This CDR3 spans 16 amino acids. The germline V gene has CDR1 SNHLY and CDR2 FYNNEI. DNA of the CDR3: TGTGCCAGCATTCAGACACCAAGCCTCTCTGGAAACACCATATATTTT. It translates to CASIQTPSLSGNTIYF.

This clone was seen a single time. V and J are TRBV29-1 and TRBJ1-2, with D hard to call. Germline assignment: CDR1 SQVTM and CDR2 ANQGSEA. CDR3 length equals 14 residues. V was cut by 3 bases and J by 4 bases, with 15 bases left in between. This CDR3 is CSVEAGLLGYGYTF. The CDR3 region has the DNA TGCAGCGTTGAGGCCGGACTGTTGGGCTATGGCTACACCTTC. Using reference TRBV29-1 and TRBJ1-2 for the parts outside the CDR3, the full variable domain is SAVISQKPSRDICQRGTSLTIQCQVDSQVTMMFWYRQQPGQSLTLIATANQGSEATYESGFVIDKFPISRPNLTFSTLTVSNMSPEDSSIYLCSVEAGLLGYGYTFGSGTRLTVV.

This clone showed up just a few times. The rearrangement uses TRBV19 and TRBJ1-4; D is undetermined. Looked up from germline, CDR1 is LNHDA and CDR2 is SQIVND (reference sequence). This CDR3 is built from 14 residues. Deletions cut 7 bases from V and 7 bases from J, with 16 bases between. CDR3 region: CASKVVQTGEKLFF. DNA of the CDR3: TGTGCCAGTAAAGTCGTACAGACCGGTGAAAAACTGTTTTTT.

This clone has a single count. The V and J genes are TRBV25-1 and TRBJ1-2, with 7 bases matching TRBD1. Germline CDR1 MGHDK, CDR2 SYGVNS. After removal of 5 bases from V and 4 bases from J, the junction contained 13 bases not matched to a gene. The CDR3 loop spans 16 amino acids. CDR3 bases: TGTGCCAGCAGTCACCCGGGGGCAGGGGGAGTCTATGGCTACACCTTC. Amino acids: CASSHPGAGGVYGYTF.

The chain has TRBV7-8 and TRBJ2-3; tentatively, D is TRBD1 or TRBD2 (6 bases each). CDR1 is SGHVS, CDR2 FQNEAQ, per germline. The V end lost 1 base, the J end lost 4 bases, and 9 bases lay between the germline ends. The CDR3 consists of 14 residues. The CDR3 reads CASSLEGDSDTQYF. DNA for the CDR3: TGTGCCAGCAGCTTAGAGGGGGACTCAGATACGCAGTATTTT. Together with reference TRBV7-8 and TRBJ2-3, the CDR3 gives the full variable domain: GAGVSQSPRYKVAKRGQDVALRCDPISGHVSLFWYQQALGQGPEFLTYFQNEAQLDKSGLPSDRFFAERPEGSVSTLKIQRTQQEDSAVYLCASSLEGDSDTQYFGPGTRLTVL.

Here the CDR3 DNA reads TGTGCCAGCAGGGACCCGGGACGGGCGAACACTGAAGCTTTCTTT. Residues: CASRDPGRANTEAFF. The V call is TRBV2, the J call TRBJ1-1; a possible D gene is TRBD1 (5 bases). V was cut by 6 bases and J by 1 base, with 15 bases left in between. This CDR3 contains 15 residues. In germline, CDR1 is SNHLY, CDR2 FYNNEI.

The V call is TRBV6-5, the J call TRBJ1-1, with TRBD1 as a possible D gene (6 bases). V was cut by 0 bases and J by 10 bases, with 15 bases left in between. Germline assignment: CDR1 MNHEY and CDR2 SVGAGI. CDR3 size: 14 residues. CDR3 in amino acids: CASSYSEEGVGAFF. The CDR3 nucleotides read TGTGCCAGCAGTTACTCCGAGGAGGGGGTAGGAGCTTTCTTT.

The rearrangement joins TRBV27 to TRBJ1-1; D perhaps matches TRBD1 (5 bases). Germline lookup yields CDR1 MNHEY and CDR2 SMNVEV (reference sequence). V was clipped by 3 bases and J by 9 bases, with 11 bases between them. This CDR3 comprises 12 residues. The CDR3 spells CASSFRLGQAFF. The CDR3 nucleotides are TGTGCCAGCAGTTTTCGGCTGGGGCAAGCTTTCTTT.

The gene calls are TRBV18 and TRBJ1-5, with D uncertain. This CDR3 has 14 residues. The germline V and J ends were trimmed by 1 base and 10 bases, with 14 bases remaining between them. From germline, CDR1 is KGHSH and CDR2 LQKENI. The CDR3 coding sequence is TGTGCCAGCTCACCACTTGAAAACCGTTCACCCCAGCATTTT. The encoded protein is CASSPLENRSPQHF.

The chain has TRBV3-1 (or the pseudogene TRBV3-2) and TRBJ2-3; 8 nucleotides agree with TRBD2. The CDR3 runs 18 residues. CDR1 and CDR2 (germline): LGHDT, YNNKEL (reference sequence). V lost 5 bases and J lost 6; bases outside the gene matches: 19. The CDR3 sequence is CASSKFGRGGRDIDTQYF. DNA for the CDR3: TGTGCCAGCAGCAAATTCGGTCGGGGGGGCCGTGATATTGATACGCAGTATTTT.

Only one count was recorded for this clone. This chain connects TRBV3-1 (or the pseudogene TRBV3-2) to TRBJ1-1; TRBD1 aligns across 8 bases. Germline-derived CDR1 and CDR2 are LGHDT and YNNKEL (reference sequence). Trimming took 2 bases from V and 4 from J; bases not matched to a gene: 9. The CDR3 spans 16 residues. Written as DNA, the CDR3 is TGTGCCAGCAGCCAAAATCGACAGGGGAAACTCACTGAAGCTTTCTTT. As protein: CASSQNRQGKLTEAFF.

The rearrangement uses TRBV14 and TRBJ2-5; D unresolved. CDR3 size: 12 residues. Germline V gives CDR1 SGHDN, CDR2 FVKESK. V shed 1 base and J shed 5 bases, with 5 bases lying between them. The CDR3 spells CASSQARETQYF. CDR3 DNA: TGTGCCAGCAGCCAAGCTCGGGAGACCCAGTACTTC.

The CDR3 bases are TGTGCCAGCTCACCTATGGACAGGGGCGAGTATGGCTACACCTTC. It yields the protein CASSPMDRGEYGYTF. The chain uses TRBV18 and TRBJ1-2; 9 bases map to TRBD1. V trimming: 3 bases; J trimming: 5 bases; junction bases outside the gene matches: 7. This CDR3 is 15 amino acids long. Per germline, CDR1 KGHSH and CDR2 LQKENI.

The chain carries TRBV3-1 (or the pseudogene TRBV3-2) and TRBJ2-3; the match to TRBD2 covers 12 bases. The V segment lost 0 bases and the J segment 5 bases; nucleotides outside the gene matches: 9. The CDR3 contains 18 residues. CDR1 is LGHDT, CDR2 YNNKEL, per germline (reference sequence). The CDR3 sequence is CASSQEWLAGGSGDTQYF. The CDR3 bases are TGTGCCAGCAGCCAAGAATGGCTAGCGGGGGGGTCGGGAGATACGCAGTATTTT.

The chain joins TRBV28 to TRBJ1-4; 7 positions agree with TRBD1. J lost 14 bases, V lost 5 bases, and 5 bases had no gene match. Per germline, CDR1 MDHEN and CDR2 SYDVKM. The CDR3 runs to 11 residues. As DNA, the CDR3 is TGTGCCAGCAGTCCGGACAGGTGGCTGTTTTTT. Its protein is CASSPDRWLFF.

The chain is built from TRBV19 and TRBJ1-2; D is undetermined. The V gene lost 3 bases and the J gene lost 8 bases, with 10 bases spanning the gap. The germline V gene has CDR1 LNHDA and CDR2 SQIVND (reference sequence). The CDR3 covers 12 residues. CDR3 nucleotides: TGTGCCAGTAGTATGGAGGGCCTCGGCTACACCTTC. Amino acid sequence: CASSMEGLGYTF.

This clone has a single count. The chain combines TRBV5-4 with TRBJ1-1, with TRBD1 matching 7 bases. This CDR3 is 13 amino acids long. With 4 bases clipped from V and 5 bases from J, the junction kept 5 bases outside the gene matches. Germline CDR1 and CDR2: SGHNT and YYREEE (reference sequence). The CDR3 DNA reads TGTGCCAGCAGCAGGGACAGATGGACTGAAGCTTTCTTT. The encoded protein is CASSRDRWTEAFF.

This clone was observed once. This sequence joins TRBV5-1 and TRBJ2-3; D is undetermined. From germline, CDR1 is SGHRS and CDR2 YFSETQ. There are 12 residues in the CDR3. The germline V and J ends were trimmed by 7 bases and 4 bases, with 10 bases remaining between them. CDR3: CASGVAPDTQYF. CDR3 nucleotides: TGCGCCAGCGGGGTTGCTCCAGATACGCAGTATTTT. The entire variable domain, with the rest obtained from reference TRBV5-1 and TRBJ2-3, is as follows: KAGVTQTPRYLIKTRGQQVTLSCSPISGHRSVSWYQQTPGQGLQFLFEYFSETQRNKGNFPGRFSGRQFSNSRSEMNVSTLELGDSALYLCASGVAPDTQYFGPGTRLTVL.

Notes on this clone: The same CDR3 also results from other DNA sequences found in this sample. The chain is built from TRBV9 and TRBJ2-2; the D gene is possibly TRBD1 (5 bases). CDR1 SGDLS and CDR2 YYNGEE come from the germline V gene. Trimming pared 1 base from V and 5 bases from J, leaving 15 bases between. CDR3 size: 16 residues. In DNA form, the CDR3 reads TGTGCCAGCAGCGTAAGGTCTCAAGGGGCAACCGGGGAGCTGTTTTTT. Translation: CASSVRSQGATGELFF.